What follows is one TCR beta chain and its context. Its antigen is not known. TCRdb reanalysed the reads using MiXCR and keeps one entry per CDR3 protein. Found here are about 900,000 distinct CDR3 sequences, less than 40% of them singletons; the top ten hold over 12%. The germline V gene encodes CDR1 SGHTA and CDR2 FQGNSA. V was clipped by 7 bases and J by 3 bases, with 24 bases between them. The CDR3 has 17 amino acids. These data come from a study of T cell repertoires in cytomegalovirus infection. In the study overall: CMV infection plus the matching HLA type was flagged by public TCR beta signatures.

The TCR originated in a human donor in good health (CMV status not recorded). Some clones in this sample may be carry-over from other donors' samples. The starting material was cultured CD8+ T cells from PBMCs, obtained from culture after CMV antigen stimulation. The rearrangement joins TRBV7-2 to TRBJ1-2; D gene unclear. CDR3 region: CASTESPPNRAHYGYTF. CDR3 nucleotide sequence: TGTGCCAGCACCGAATCCCCTCCGAACAGAGCCCACTATGGCTACACCTTC.